These 18 T cell receptor beta chains share one sample of origin, sequenced in a study of blood T cell repertoires in COVID-19. Produced via immunoSEQ multiplex PCR; TCRdb's table is partial and in-frame only. The data show 200,000 or so clones, under 90% seen once. Material for sequencing was peripheral blood. These receptors originate from a woman older than 75 with COVID-19, enrolled during active disease.

V and J are TRBV19 and TRBJ1-6; D is undetermined. Germline V gives CDR1 LNHDA, CDR2 SQIVND (reference sequence). The CDR3 runs to 18 residues. The germline V and J ends were trimmed by 6 bases and 0 bases, with 18 bases remaining between them. CDR3 nucleotide sequence: TGTGCCAGTAGCTCACCTCCAGGTTCAAGCTCCTATAATTCACCCCTCCACTTT. Its translation: CASSSPPGSSSYNSPLHF.

This clone was seen only a few times. The chain recombines TRBV10-1 with TRBJ1-5; 10 bases line up with TRBD1. V was clipped by 6 bases and J by 8 bases; unmatched bases: 10. Germline CDR1 reads WNHNN; CDR2 reads SYGVQD (reference sequence). CDR3 length: 15 amino acids. The CDR3 sequence is CASRPADRGREPQHF. CDR3 nucleotides: TGCGCCAGCAGGCCCGCTGACAGGGGGCGAGAGCCCCAGCATTTT.

J is TRBJ2-3 and V is TRBV4-1; the D is unclear. The CDR3 loop spans 14 amino acids. Germline V gene sequence: CDR1 MGHRA, CDR2 YSYEKL. Trimming removed 1 base from V and 6 bases from J, with 11 bases in between. The CDR3 here is CASSQATRSDTQYF. In nucleotides, the CDR3 is TGCGCCAGCAGCCAAGCTACCCGGAGCGATACGCAGTATTTT.

In its sample, this clone was seen once. The J gene is TRBJ1-1, the V gene TRBV6-4; 8 bases fit TRBD1. After removal of 8 bases from V and 1 base from J, the junction contained 9 bases not matched to a gene. CDR1 and CDR2 from the germline V gene are MRHNA and SNTAGT. This CDR3 has 15 amino acids. The CDR3 coding sequence is TGTGCCAGCCGCCGGGACAGGCTAAAGAACACTGAAGCTTTCTTT. Amino acids: CASRRDRLKNTEAFF.

The table lists this clone with a few counts. The V gene is TRBV19, the J gene TRBJ1-5, with D perhaps TRBD1 (5 bases). The CDR3 runs 13 residues. CDR1 is LNHDA, CDR2 SQIVND, per germline (reference sequence). The V end was cut by 0 bases, the J end by 11 bases, with 11 bases between. The CDR3 nucleotides are TGTGCCAGTAGTATAGAGGGGGGAGCAGCCCAGCATTTT. Translating gives CASSIEGGAAQHF.

V is TRBV12-3 or TRBV12-4 and J is TRBJ2-5; D ambiguous. V was clipped by 8 bases and J by 1 base, with 11 bases between them. This CDR3 spans 13 amino acids. CDR3 bases: TGTGCCAGCGCTTCTGAGCTCCAAGAGACCCAGTACTTC. Its protein is CASASELQETQYF.

This chain uses TRBV9 with TRBJ1-1; D call uncertain. CDR3 length: 13 amino acids. Germline V lookup: CDR1 SGDLS, CDR2 YYNGEE. The germline V and J ends were trimmed by 5 bases and 1 base, with 9 bases remaining between them. The DNA of the CDR3 is TGTGCCAGCAGTTTTCAGAAGAACACTGAAGCTTTCTTT. This codes for CASSFQKNTEAFF.

The rearrangement joins TRBV12-3 or TRBV12-4 to TRBJ1-6; D may be TRBD1 (6 bases). CDR3 length equals 13 residues. The V end lost 6 bases, the J end lost 10 bases, and 13 bases lay between the germline ends. CDR3 DNA: TGTGCCAGCAGAATAAACAGGGCCTCACCCCTCCACTTT. Amino acid sequence: CASRINRASPLHF.

This chain's CDR3 is CASNRDRDYGYTF. CDR3 nucleotide sequence: TGTGCCAGCAACCGGGACAGGGACTATGGCTACACCTTC. The chain carries TRBV6-6 and TRBJ1-2; 9 bases are shared with TRBD1. The CDR3 has 13 residues. Germline assignment: CDR1 MNHNY and CDR2 SVGAGI (reference sequence). The V and J ends lost 7 bases and 3 bases, in that order; junction bases with no gene match: 3.

This clone has more than one count but fewer than ten. The V and J genes are TRBV6-5 and TRBJ1-5; D is unresolved. The CDR3 contains 14 residues. The germline V gene has CDR1 MNHEY and CDR2 SVGAGI. V was shortened by 9 bases and J by 2 bases, with 14 bases between the two germline ends. The CDR3 sequence is CASSGKLGNQPQHF. For the CDR3, the DNA is TGTGCCAGTAGCGGGAAGCTTGGCAATCAGCCCCAGCATTTT.

The CDR3 bases are TGTGCCAGCAAGCGGATTCCTCAAGAGACCCAGTACTTC. The encoded protein is CASKRIPQETQYF. This chain connects TRBV6-5 to TRBJ2-5, with TRBD2 as a possible D gene (5 bases). The CDR3 runs 13 residues. CDR1 and CDR2 from the germline V gene are MNHEY and SVGAGI. Between the trimmed V and J ends, which lost 7 bases and 2 bases, there was a span of 11 bases.

Concerning this clone itself: Other DNA variants within this sample encode the same CDR3. The rearrangement links TRBV15 to TRBJ1-1, with D maybe TRBD1 (5 bases). Trimming left V 5 bases short and J 6 bases short, with 19 bases between. Germline V gene lookup returns CDR1 LNHNV and CDR2 YYDKDF (reference sequence). The CDR3 runs to 15 residues. The CDR3 region is CATSAQGEEYAEAFF. The CDR3 DNA reads as TGTGCCACCAGCGCCCAGGGTGAGGAGTATGCTGAAGCTTTCTTT.

This chain connects TRBV3-1 (or the pseudogene TRBV3-2) to TRBJ1-3, with 8 bases aligning to TRBD1. V lost 8 bases to trimming and J lost 0 bases; unmatched junction nucleotides: 6. The CDR3 sequence is 15 residues long. CDR1 is LGHDT and CDR2 is YNNKEL in the germline V gene (reference sequence). CDR3 sequence reads: CASEDRASSGNTIYF. The DNA for the CDR3 is TGTGCCAGCGAGGACAGGGCGAGCTCTGGAAACACCATATATTTT.

The rearrangement links TRBV6-2 or TRBV6-3 to TRBJ2-3; the D gene is possibly TRBD2 (6 bases). V lost 4 bases, J lost 0 bases, and 11 bases lay in between. Germline-derived CDR1 and CDR2 are MNHEY and SVGEGT. This CDR3 spans 15 amino acids. Here the CDR3 DNA reads TGTGCCAGCAGTTTGGACTATACGAGCACAGATACGCAGTATTTT. This codes for CASSLDYTSTDTQYF.

The genes are TRBV7-8 and TRBJ1-1; tentative D call: TRBD1 (6 bases). The CDR3 extends over 15 amino acids. Trimming removed 4 bases at V and 1 base at J, with 13 bases between. Germline CDR1 SGHVS, CDR2 FQNEAQ. CDR3 sequence (DNA): TGTGCCAGCAGCTCCATGGTACAGGGGAACACTGAAGCTTTCTTT. Translation: CASSSMVQGNTEAFF.

This clone was counted once. For the CDR3, the DNA is TGTGCCAGCAGCCACTGGGACAGCCCCAACGAGCAGTACGTC. It translates to CASSHWDSPNEQYV. The J gene is TRBJ2-7, the V gene TRBV3-1 (or the pseudogene TRBV3-2), with 7 bases identical to TRBD1. This CDR3 comprises 14 residues. Germline CDR1 is LGHDT and CDR2 is YNNKEL (reference sequence). After removal of 3 bases from V and 5 bases from J, the junction contained 7 bases not matched to a gene.

CDR3 residues: CASSQDANTLFSYNSPLHF. For the CDR3, the DNA is TGCGCCAGCAGCCAAGATGCAAACACCCTGTTCTCCTATAATTCACCCCTCCACTTT. The J gene is TRBJ1-6, the V gene TRBV4-1; D gene ambiguous. CDR3 length: 19 residues. The ends were cut back, 0 bases at V and 0 bases at J, with 15 bases in the middle. Germline values: CDR1 MGHRA, CDR2 YSYEKL.

The chain links TRBV18 to TRBJ2-5, with 9 bases identical to TRBD2. Germline assignment: CDR1 KGHSH and CDR2 LQKENI. CDR3 length: 17 amino acids. V was clipped by 1 base and J by 6 bases; unmatched bases: 12. CDR3 nucleotide sequence: TGTGCCAGCTCACCACTCCAGGCGCGGGGGGGCATCAAGACCCAGTACTTC. Residues: CASSPLQARGGIKTQYF.